This T cell receptor beta chain was documented in a study of low-dose radiotherapy and immunotherapy resistance in tumors. This clonotype was picked up many times. Primers used for first-strand cDNA, a TRAV- and TRBV-specific set, covered both alpha and beta chains. TCR amplification involved roughly 21 PCR cycles with a constant-region primer and V-primer adapter. One entry per CDR3 protein results from TCRdb running MiXCR on the reads. The sample yields about 84,000 distinct CDR3 sequences, 15% to 20% seen once. Specified time point: after trial treatment. Treatment defined: LDRT plus nivolumab, ipilimumab, low-dose cyclophosphamide and aspirin (RACIN trial). CDR3 size: 15 residues.

The sequence was obtained from a male donor with prostate cancer. Sequencing used PBMCs, obtained after low-dose radiotherapy plus immunotherapy. The V and J genes are TRBV12-1 and TRBJ2-3. TRBV12-1 is shown as a pseudogene. The CDR3 spells CASSLGLSSTDTQYF. The DNA for the CDR3 is TGTGCCAGCAGCCTGGGTCTAAGTAGCACAGATACGCAGTATTTT.